This is a list of T cell receptor beta chains from one sample in a study of cytomegalovirus exposure and HLA in healthy donors. Sequencing used immunoSEQ multiplex PCR; TCRdb keeps in-frame clones, though not all of them. The sample lists 130,000 or so clones; over 65% were seen once. The source material was PBMCs. Every receptor here comes from a female donor in good health and CMV-seropositive. CDR3s include the opening cysteine and the closing phenylalanine or tryptophan. The D gene is left open where the match is weak. Only some rows state a clone size, as once, few, many or a class for expanded clones.

cdr3_aa: CASSISQGRASTEAFF
cdr3_nt: TGTGCCAGTAGTATATCACAGGGTAGGGCGAGCACTGAAGCTTTCTTT
d_call: NA
clone_size: once
j_call: TRBJ1-1
v_call: TRBV19

cdr3_aa: CASGDSTYNEQFF
cdr3_nt: TGTGCCAGTGGGGACTCCACCTACAATGAGCAGTTCTTC
d_call: NA
clone_size: NA
j_call: TRBJ2-1
v_call: TRBV9

cdr3_aa: CASSLLRGPLHF
cdr3_nt: TGTGCCAGCAGTTTACTCAGGGGGCCCCTCCACTTT
d_call: TRBD1
clone_size: few
j_call: TRBJ1-6
v_call: TRBV28

cdr3_aa: CASSVGHGTGNYNEQFF
cdr3_nt: TGTGCCAGCAGCGTAGGTCACGGCACAGGGAATTACAATGAGCAGTTCTTC
d_call: NA
clone_size: NA
j_call: TRBJ2-1
v_call: TRBV9

cdr3_aa: CASSLAGAPYEQYF
cdr3_nt: TGTGCCAGCAGCTTAGCGGGAGCGCCCTACGAGCAGTACTTC
d_call: NA
clone_size: NA
j_call: TRBJ2-7
v_call: TRBV13

cdr3_aa: CASSPLDRGRNNQPQHF
cdr3_nt: TGTGCCAGTAGCCCCTTGGACAGGGGGCGAAACAATCAGCCCCAGCATTTT
d_call: TRBD1
clone_size: NA
j_call: TRBJ1-5
v_call: TRBV19

cdr3_aa: CASSLPAGSYEQYF
cdr3_nt: TGTGCCAGCAGTTTGCCAGCGGGCTCCTACGAGCAGTACTTC
d_call: NA
clone_size: NA
j_call: TRBJ2-7
v_call: TRBV28

cdr3_aa: CASSEVSSGNTIYF
cdr3_nt: TGTGCCAGCAGTGAAGTGAGCTCTGGAAACACCATATATTTT
d_call: NA
clone_size: NA
j_call: TRBJ1-3
v_call: TRBV2

cdr3_aa: CASSFGSETQYF
cdr3_nt: TGTGCCAGCAGCTTCGGTTCAGAGACCCAGTACTTC
d_call: NA
clone_size: NA
j_call: TRBJ2-5
v_call: TRBV7-6

cdr3_aa: CASSSGDSTYEQYF
cdr3_nt: TGTGCCAGCAGTTCCGGAGATTCGACCTACGAGCAGTACTTC
d_call: NA
clone_size: NA
j_call: TRBJ2-7
v_call: TRBV27

cdr3_aa: CASSKRTAGTGANVLTF
cdr3_nt: TGTGCCAGCAGCAAACGGACCGCCGGGACTGGGGCCAACGTCCTGACTTTC
d_call: NA
clone_size: NA
j_call: TRBJ2-6
v_call: TRBV21-1

cdr3_aa: CASSLDQNQPQHF
cdr3_nt: TGTGCCAGCAGCTTGGACCAGAATCAGCCCCAGCATTTT
d_call: NA
clone_size: NA
j_call: TRBJ1-5
v_call: TRBV5-6

cdr3_aa: CASSSTGREPYEQYF
cdr3_nt: TGTGCCAGCAGTTCAACGGGTCGGGAACCCTACGAGCAGTACTTC
d_call: NA
clone_size: NA
j_call: TRBJ2-7
v_call: TRBV4-2

cdr3_aa: CASSFGQVNTGELFF
cdr3_nt: TGTGCCAGCAGCTTCGGACAGGTGAACACCGGGGAGCTGTTTTTT
d_call: TRBD1
clone_size: NA
j_call: TRBJ2-2
v_call: TRBV5-4

cdr3_aa: CASSQASSLGTEAFF
cdr3_nt: TGTGCCAGCAGCCAAGCTTCCTCACTTGGTACTGAAGCTTTCTTT
d_call: NA
clone_size: NA
j_call: TRBJ1-1
v_call: TRBV14

cdr3_aa: CASSQEGDSGANVLTF
cdr3_nt: TGTGCCAGCAGCCAAGAAGGGGACTCTGGGGCCAACGTCCTGACTTTC
d_call: NA
clone_size: few
j_call: TRBJ2-6
v_call: TRBV4-2

cdr3_aa: CASSLDGTSGYEQYF
cdr3_nt: TGTGCCAGCAGCTTAGATGGGACTAGCGGCTACGAGCAGTACTTC
d_call: TRBD2
clone_size: NA
j_call: TRBJ2-7
v_call: TRBV11-2

cdr3_aa: CASSGTSGANEQFF
cdr3_nt: TGCGCCAGCAGTGGAACTAGCGGGGCCAATGAGCAGTTCTTC
d_call: TRBD2
clone_size: NA
j_call: TRBJ2-1
v_call: TRBV10-1

cdr3_aa: CASSVWGGAETQYF
cdr3_nt: TGTGCCAGCAGCGTTTGGGGGGGGGCCGAGACCCAGTACTTC
d_call: NA
clone_size: NA
j_call: TRBJ2-5
v_call: TRBV9

cdr3_aa: CAWDRNPGGHGYTF
cdr3_nt: TGTGCCTGGGACCGCAATCCCGGGGGGCATGGCTACACCTTC
d_call: NA
clone_size: NA
j_call: TRBJ1-2
v_call: TRBV30

cdr3_aa: CASREDRGNQPQHF
cdr3_nt: TGTGCCAGCAGGGAAGACAGGGGAAATCAGCCCCAGCATTTT
d_call: TRBD1
clone_size: NA
j_call: TRBJ1-5
v_call: TRBV2

cdr3_aa: CASSSQLTLDEKLFF
cdr3_nt: TGTGCCAGCAGCTCCCAACTAACGTTGGATGAAAAACTGTTTTTT
d_call: NA
clone_size: few
j_call: TRBJ1-4
v_call: TRBV7-9

cdr3_aa: CASSVGLAGGDTQYF
cdr3_nt: TGTGCCAGCAGCGTAGGGCTAGCGGGAGGGGATACGCAGTATTTT
d_call: TRBD2
clone_size: NA
j_call: TRBJ2-3
v_call: TRBV9

cdr3_aa: CASSVTSGGRTDTQYF
cdr3_nt: TGTGCCAGCAGTGTGACTAGCGGGGGCCGCACAGATACGCAGTATTTT
d_call: TRBD2
clone_size: NA
j_call: TRBJ2-3
v_call: TRBV2

cdr3_aa: CASSTEGTQYF
cdr3_nt: TGTGCCAGCAGCACGGAGGGGACCCAGTACTTC
d_call: NA
clone_size: once
j_call: TRBJ2-5
v_call: TRBV5-5

cdr3_aa: CASSLLSGKETQYF
cdr3_nt: TGTGCCAGCAGCTTACTTTCGGGGAAAGAGACCCAGTACTTC
d_call: NA
clone_size: NA
j_call: TRBJ2-5
v_call: TRBV7-9

cdr3_aa: CASSDGTGNTEAFF
cdr3_nt: TGTGCCAGCAGTGATGGGACAGGGAACACTGAAGCTTTCTTT
d_call: TRBD1
clone_size: NA
j_call: TRBJ1-1
v_call: TRBV2

cdr3_aa: CANKPGTSAVYEQYF
cdr3_nt: TGTGCCAATAAACCTGGGACTAGCGCAGTCTACGAGCAGTACTTC
d_call: TRBD2
clone_size: NA
j_call: TRBJ2-7
v_call: TRBV27

cdr3_aa: CASSPGTSGNYEQYF
cdr3_nt: TGTGCCAGCAGCCCGGGGACTAGCGGGAACTACGAGCAGTACTTC
d_call: TRBD2
clone_size: once
j_call: TRBJ2-7
v_call: TRBV9

cdr3_aa: CASKFQGISAETQYF
cdr3_nt: TGTGCCAGCAAATTCCAGGGGATCTCAGCCGAGACCCAGTACTTC
d_call: NA
clone_size: NA
j_call: TRBJ2-5
v_call: TRBV2

cdr3_aa: CASSPTGGEADTQYF
cdr3_nt: TGTGCCAGCAGTCCGACAGGGGGCGAAGCAGATACGCAGTATTTT
d_call: TRBD1
clone_size: NA
j_call: TRBJ2-3
v_call: TRBV6-5

cdr3_aa: CASSPRDRGRYSNQPQHF
cdr3_nt: TGTGCCAGCAGCCCCCGGGACAGGGGACGGTATAGCAATCAGCCCCAGCATTTT
d_call: TRBD1
clone_size: NA
j_call: TRBJ1-5
v_call: TRBV5-6

cdr3_aa: CASSGGETQYF
cdr3_nt: TGTGCCAGCAGTGGCGGGGAGACCCAGTACTTC
d_call: NA
clone_size: few
j_call: TRBJ2-5
v_call: TRBV6-5

cdr3_aa: CASSRGDQAFF
cdr3_nt: TGCGCCAGCAGTCGGGGGGACCAAGCTTTCTTT
d_call: NA
clone_size: NA
j_call: TRBJ1-1
v_call: TRBV10-1

cdr3_aa: CASSQTRGASYEQYF
cdr3_nt: TGTGCCAGCAGCCAAACGCGGGGGGCCTCCTACGAGCAGTACTTC
d_call: TRBD2
clone_size: NA
j_call: TRBJ2-7
v_call: TRBV13

cdr3_aa: CASSQDGPTFGGYYTGELFF
cdr3_nt: TGCGCCAGCAGCCAAGACGGTCCCACCTTCGGGGGATACTACACCGGGGAGCTGTTTTTT
d_call: NA
clone_size: NA
j_call: TRBJ2-2
v_call: TRBV4-1

cdr3_aa: CACGQQIIQYF
cdr3_nt: TGTGCCTGTGGACAGCAGATCATTCAGTACTTC
d_call: NA
clone_size: NA
j_call: TRBJ2-4
v_call: TRBV30

cdr3_aa: CASSESLGRNSPLHF
cdr3_nt: TGCGCCAGCAGTGAGTCCCTCGGGAGGAATTCACCCCTCCACTTT
d_call: NA
clone_size: NA
j_call: TRBJ1-6
v_call: TRBV10-1

cdr3_aa: CAWGPGGANTGELFF
cdr3_nt: TGTGCCTGGGGTCCCGGGGGGGCTAACACCGGGGAGCTGTTTTTT
d_call: TRBD2
clone_size: NA
j_call: TRBJ2-2
v_call: TRBV30

cdr3_aa: CASSGQQGSLSSYNSPLHF
cdr3_nt: TGTGCCAGCAGCGGACAACAGGGGTCATTGAGCTCCTATAATTCACCCCTCCACTTT
d_call: TRBD1
clone_size: NA
j_call: TRBJ1-6
v_call: TRBV7-9

cdr3_aa: CASSEGAGGFPYNEQFF
cdr3_nt: TGTGCCAGCAGTGAAGGAGCGGGGGGGTTCCCCTACAATGAGCAGTTCTTC
d_call: TRBD2
clone_size: NA
j_call: TRBJ2-1
v_call: TRBV6-1

cdr3_aa: CASSDLAGGAYGYTF
cdr3_nt: TGTGCCAGCAGTGACCTGGCAGGGGGCGCTTATGGCTACACCTTC
d_call: TRBD1
clone_size: NA
j_call: TRBJ1-2
v_call: TRBV6-1

cdr3_aa: CASSSLGPYEQYF
cdr3_nt: TGTGCCAGCAGCTCCCTGGGGCCCTACGAGCAGTACTTC
d_call: NA
clone_size: few
j_call: TRBJ2-7
v_call: TRBV28

cdr3_aa: CASSYRQGAIEKLFF
cdr3_nt: TGTGCCAGCAGTTACCGACAGGGGGCTATAGAAAAACTGTTTTTT
d_call: TRBD1
clone_size: NA
j_call: TRBJ1-4
v_call: TRBV7-2

cdr3_aa: CASEVGGQPQHF
cdr3_nt: TGTGCCAGTGAAGTAGGGGGTCAGCCCCAGCATTTT
d_call: NA
clone_size: NA
j_call: TRBJ1-5
v_call: TRBV6-6

cdr3_aa: CASSVGGGRVGYEQYF
cdr3_nt: TGTGCCAGCAGCGTAGGGGGGGGGAGGGTCGGCTACGAGCAGTACTTC
d_call: TRBD2
clone_size: NA
j_call: TRBJ2-7
v_call: TRBV9

cdr3_aa: CASSEAGGGDEQFF
cdr3_nt: TGTGCCAGCAGTGAAGCCGGCGGGGGCGATGAGCAGTTCTTC
d_call: NA
clone_size: NA
j_call: TRBJ2-1
v_call: TRBV6-1

cdr3_aa: CAITDRGSDEQFF
cdr3_nt: TGTGCCATCACCGACCGGGGGTCGGATGAGCAGTTCTTC
d_call: NA
clone_size: NA
j_call: TRBJ2-1
v_call: TRBV10-3

cdr3_aa: CASSLVGTSLNTGELFF
cdr3_nt: TGCGCCAGCAGCTTGGTGGGGACTAGCCTGAACACCGGGGAGCTGTTTTTT
d_call: TRBD2
clone_size: NA
j_call: TRBJ2-2
v_call: TRBV5-1

cdr3_aa: CSVEGYKNTEAFF
cdr3_nt: TGCAGCGTTGAAGGATACAAGAACACTGAAGCTTTCTTT
d_call: NA
clone_size: NA
j_call: TRBJ1-1
v_call: TRBV29-1

cdr3_aa: CASSLGTFSYEQYF
cdr3_nt: TGCGCCAGCAGCCTTGGGACTTTCTCCTACGAGCAGTACTTC
d_call: NA
clone_size: NA
j_call: TRBJ2-7
v_call: TRBV4-1

cdr3_aa: CASSEALGRNEAFF
cdr3_nt: TGTGCCAGCAGTGAAGCGCTTGGCAGGAATGAAGCTTTCTTT
d_call: NA
clone_size: NA
j_call: TRBJ1-1
v_call: TRBV2

cdr3_aa: CAWIRWFGRGAEQFF
cdr3_nt: TGTGCCTGGATTCGATGGTTTGGCAGGGGGGCTGAGCAGTTCTTC
d_call: NA
clone_size: NA
j_call: TRBJ2-1
v_call: TRBV30